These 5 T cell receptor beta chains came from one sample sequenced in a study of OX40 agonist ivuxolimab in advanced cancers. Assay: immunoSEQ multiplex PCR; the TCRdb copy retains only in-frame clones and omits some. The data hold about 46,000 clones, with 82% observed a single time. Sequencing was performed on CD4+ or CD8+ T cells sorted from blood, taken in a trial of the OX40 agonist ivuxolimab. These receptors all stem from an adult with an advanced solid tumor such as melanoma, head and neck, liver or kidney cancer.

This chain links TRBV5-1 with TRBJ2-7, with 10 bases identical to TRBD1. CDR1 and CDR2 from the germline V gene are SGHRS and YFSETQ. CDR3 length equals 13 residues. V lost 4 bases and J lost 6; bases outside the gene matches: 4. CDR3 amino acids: CASSGRTGGEQYF. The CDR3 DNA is TGCGCCAGCAGCGGACGGACAGGGGGCGAGCAGTACTTC.

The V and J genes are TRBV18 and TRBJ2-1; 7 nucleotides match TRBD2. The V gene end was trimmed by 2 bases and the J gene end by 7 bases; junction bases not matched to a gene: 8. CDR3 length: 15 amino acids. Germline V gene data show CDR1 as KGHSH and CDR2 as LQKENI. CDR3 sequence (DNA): TGTGCCAGCTCACCATCTAGCGGATACCTAAATGAGCAGTTCTTC. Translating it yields CASSPSSGYLNEQFF.

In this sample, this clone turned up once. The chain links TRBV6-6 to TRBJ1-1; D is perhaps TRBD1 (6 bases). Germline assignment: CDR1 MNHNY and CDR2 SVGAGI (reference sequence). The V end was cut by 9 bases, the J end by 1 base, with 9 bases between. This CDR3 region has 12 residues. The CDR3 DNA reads TGTGCCAGGACGGGACAGAACACTGAAGCTTTCTTT. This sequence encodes CARTGQNTEAFF.

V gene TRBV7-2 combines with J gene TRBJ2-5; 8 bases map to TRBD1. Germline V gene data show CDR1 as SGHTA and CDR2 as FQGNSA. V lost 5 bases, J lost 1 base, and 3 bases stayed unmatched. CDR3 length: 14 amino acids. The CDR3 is CASSRDRGQETQYF. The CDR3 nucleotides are TGTGCCAGCAGCCGAGACAGGGGCCAAGAGACCCAGTACTTC.

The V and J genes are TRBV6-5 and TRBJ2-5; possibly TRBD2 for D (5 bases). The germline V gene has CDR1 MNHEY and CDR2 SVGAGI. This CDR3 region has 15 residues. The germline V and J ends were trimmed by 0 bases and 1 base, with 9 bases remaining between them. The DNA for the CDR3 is TGTGCCAGCAGTTACTCGGAGGTTCTCCAAGAGACCCAGTACTTC. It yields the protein CASSYSEVLQETQYF.